The rows below give T cell receptor beta chains drawn from one sample of a study of identical twins. MiXCR, applied by TCRdb to the 5' RACE reads, yields one record per CDR3 protein. The repertoire has nearly 650,000 distinct CDR3 sequences, under 8.5% of them found once; the top ten carry 1.6%. These sequences were also reported in another study, on yellow fever vaccine responses in identical twins.

What was sequenced was PBMCs. The source of these receptors is a woman aged 18-29 years in good health. Both conserved end residues are part of each CDR3. The order of the fields is J gene, D gene, clone size, V gene, CDR3 protein, CDR3 DNA. A D gene is named only where the DNA matches it firmly. Some rows mark clone size as missing; the rest say once, few, many or name a class of expanded clone.

j_gene: TRBJ2-7; d_gene: .; abundance: few; v_gene: TRBV15; CDR3aa: CATSRDPSRGEQYF; CDR3nt: TGTGCCACCAGCAGAGATCCCTCCCGTGGCGAGCAGTACTTC
j_gene: TRBJ2-1; d_gene: .; abundance: few; v_gene: TRBV2; CDR3aa: CASSVTGLDQFF; CDR3nt: TGTGCCAGCAGTGTGACGGGATTGGATCAGTTCTTC
j_gene: TRBJ2-1; d_gene: TRBD2; abundance: many; v_gene: TRBV5-1; CDR3aa: CASSLPSGGNNEQFF; CDR3nt: TGCGCCAGCAGCTTGCCTAGCGGGGGGAACAATGAGCAGTTCTTC
j_gene: TRBJ1-2; d_gene: .; abundance: few; v_gene: TRBV12-3/TRBV12-4; CDR3aa: CASSHEGSYGYTF; CDR3nt: TGTGCCAGCAGCCACGAAGGATCCTATGGCTACACCTTC
j_gene: TRBJ2-1; d_gene: .; abundance: many; v_gene: TRBV6-5; CDR3aa: CASSWLNEQFF; CDR3nt: TGTGCCAGCAGTTGGCTGAATGAGCAGTTCTTC
j_gene: TRBJ1-3; d_gene: TRBD1; abundance: many; v_gene: TRBV12-3/TRBV12-4; CDR3aa: CASMTGQGFSGNTIYF; CDR3nt: TGTGCCAGCATGACGGGACAGGGTTTTTCTGGAAACACCATATATTTT
j_gene: TRBJ2-1; d_gene: TRBD2; abundance: .; v_gene: TRBV6-2/TRBV6-3; CDR3aa: CASSKASGSSYNEQFF; CDR3nt: TGTGCCAGCAGTAAGGCTAGCGGGAGCTCCTACAATGAGCAGTTCTTC
j_gene: TRBJ2-5; d_gene: TRBD1; abundance: few; v_gene: TRBV12-3/TRBV12-4; CDR3aa: CASRTGGSETQYF; CDR3nt: TGTGCCAGCAGGACAGGGGGCTCGGAGACCCAGTACTTC
j_gene: TRBJ2-5; d_gene: .; abundance: .; v_gene: TRBV5-8; CDR3aa: CASSRSAWVRDQETQYF; CDR3nt: TGTGCCAGCAGCCGATCAGCGTGGGTTAGGGACCAAGAGACCCAGTACTTC
j_gene: TRBJ2-7; d_gene: TRBD2; abundance: many; v_gene: TRBV20-1; CDR3aa: CSARRSGTSGSYEQYF; CDR3nt: TGCAGTGCTAGACGCTCGGGTACTAGCGGGAGTTACGAGCAGTACTTC
j_gene: TRBJ2-7; d_gene: .; abundance: few; v_gene: TRBV20-1; CDR3aa: CSARNTGSYEQYF; CDR3nt: TGCAGTGCTAGAAATACTGGTTCCTACGAGCAGTACTTC
j_gene: TRBJ2-3; d_gene: .; abundance: few; v_gene: TRBV7-9; CDR3aa: CASTTLTDTQYF; CDR3nt: TGTGCCAGCACCACGCTTACAGATACGCAGTATTTT
j_gene: TRBJ2-1; d_gene: .; abundance: many; v_gene: TRBV5-1; CDR3aa: CASSLGQENYNEQFF; CDR3nt: TGCGCCAGCAGCTTGGGACAGGAGAACTACAATGAGCAGTTCTTC
j_gene: TRBJ2-5; d_gene: .; abundance: .; v_gene: TRBV12-3/TRBV12-4; CDR3aa: CASSFNARWIRREGAQYF; CDR3nt: TGTGCCAGCAGTTTTAATGCGAGGTGGATTCGTAGGGAGGGGGCCCAGTACTTC
j_gene: TRBJ2-7; d_gene: .; abundance: few; v_gene: TRBV20-1; CDR3aa: CSARDALAGMVYEQYF; CDR3nt: TGCAGTGCTAGAGATGCTTTGGCGGGTATGGTGTACGAGCAGTACTTC
j_gene: TRBJ2-1; d_gene: .; abundance: .; v_gene: TRBV6-2/TRBV6-3; CDR3aa: CASSISGNNEQFF; CDR3nt: TGTGCCAGCAGCATTAGCGGCAACAATGAGCAGTTCTTC
j_gene: TRBJ2-2; d_gene: TRBD2; abundance: .; v_gene: TRBV12-3/TRBV12-4; CDR3aa: CASGTTANTGELFF; CDR3nt: TGTGCCAGCGGGACTACCGCGAACACCGGGGAGCTGTTTTTT
j_gene: TRBJ2-5; d_gene: TRBD1; abundance: few; v_gene: TRBV5-1; CDR3aa: CASTTTGVKETQYF; CDR3nt: TGCGCCAGCACCACTACAGGGGTAAAAGAGACCCAGTACTTC
j_gene: TRBJ2-1; d_gene: TRBD2; abundance: few; v_gene: TRBV12-3/TRBV12-4; CDR3aa: CASSFHVVGTGGLHEQFF; CDR3nt: TGTGCCAGCAGTTTTCACGTGGTAGGAACGGGGGGGCTCCATGAGCAGTTCTTC
j_gene: TRBJ2-1; d_gene: .; abundance: .; v_gene: TRBV6-2/TRBV6-3; CDR3aa: CAAAVWDEQFF; CDR3nt: TGTGCCGCAGCCGTGTGGGATGAGCAGTTCTTC
j_gene: TRBJ1-4; d_gene: .; abundance: many; v_gene: TRBV15; CDR3aa: CATSVTLSTNEKLFF; CDR3nt: TGTGCCACCAGTGTTACGTTGTCAACTAATGAAAAACTGTTTTTT
j_gene: TRBJ1-1; d_gene: .; abundance: many; v_gene: TRBV20-1; CDR3aa: CSAPTEKKAFF; CDR3nt: TGCAGTGCTCCGACTGAAAAAAAAGCTTTCTTT
j_gene: TRBJ2-6; d_gene: .; abundance: few; v_gene: TRBV5-5; CDR3aa: CASSLGVGVSGANVLTF; CDR3nt: TGTGCCAGCAGCTTGGGTGTAGGCGTCTCTGGGGCCAACGTCCTGACTTTC
j_gene: TRBJ2-1; d_gene: .; abundance: few; v_gene: TRBV4-1; CDR3aa: CASSQEPQGGSREQFF; CDR3nt: TGCGCCAGCAGCCAAGAACCCCAGGGTGGGTCGCGCGAGCAGTTCTTC
j_gene: TRBJ1-1; d_gene: .; abundance: few; v_gene: TRBV20-1; CDR3aa: CSAVGQRTEAFF; CDR3nt: TGCAGTGCAGTGGGCCAGAGGACTGAAGCTTTCTTT
j_gene: TRBJ1-2; d_gene: .; abundance: .; v_gene: TRBV4-2; CDR3aa: CASSQGQQGGYGYTF; CDR3nt: TGTGCCAGCAGCCAAGGCCAGCAGGGCGGCTATGGCTACACCTTC
j_gene: TRBJ2-3; d_gene: .; abundance: few; v_gene: TRBV6-1; CDR3aa: CASRLGQASTDTQYF; CDR3nt: TGTGCCAGCAGATTGGGGCAGGCTAGCACAGATACGCAGTATTTT
j_gene: TRBJ1-1; d_gene: .; abundance: few; v_gene: TRBV5-1; CDR3aa: CASSRGMGTEAFF; CDR3nt: TGCGCCAGCAGTCGAGGGATGGGCACTGAAGCTTTCTTT
j_gene: TRBJ2-7; d_gene: .; abundance: few; v_gene: TRBV10-3; CDR3aa: CAISEGVEFYEQYF; CDR3nt: TGTGCCATCAGTGAGGGGGTCGAGTTCTACGAGCAGTACTTC
j_gene: TRBJ1-3; d_gene: TRBD1; abundance: .; v_gene: TRBV24-1; CDR3aa: CATSDHGDRGNTIYF; CDR3nt: TGTGCCACCAGTGATCACGGGGACAGAGGAAACACCATATATTTT
j_gene: TRBJ1-2; d_gene: .; abundance: many; v_gene: TRBV24-1; CDR3aa: CATSRTANYGYTF; CDR3nt: TGTGCCACCAGTCGGACAGCTAACTATGGCTACACCTTC
j_gene: TRBJ1-3; d_gene: .; abundance: many; v_gene: TRBV12-3/TRBV12-4; CDR3aa: CASKHRDTYSGNTIYF; CDR3nt: TGTGCCAGCAAACACCGGGACACCTACTCTGGAAACACCATATATTTT
j_gene: TRBJ2-2; d_gene: .; abundance: .; v_gene: TRBV20-1; CDR3aa: CSAREASAPTGELFF; CDR3nt: TGCAGTGCTAGAGAGGCTAGCGCTCCCACCGGGGAGCTGTTTTTT
j_gene: TRBJ2-2; d_gene: TRBD1; abundance: .; v_gene: TRBV20-1; CDR3aa: CSAKGAFDGELFF; CDR3nt: TGCAGTGCTAAGGGGGCCTTTGACGGGGAGCTGTTTTTT
j_gene: TRBJ2-1; d_gene: TRBD2; abundance: few; v_gene: TRBV5-1; CDR3aa: CASSLNSGGTYNEQFF; CDR3nt: TGCGCCAGCAGCTTGAATAGCGGGGGCACCTACAATGAGCAGTTCTTC
j_gene: TRBJ2-2; d_gene: TRBD2; abundance: few; v_gene: TRBV20-1; CDR3aa: CSARDTSGGALSTGELFF; CDR3nt: TGCAGTGCTAGAGACACTAGCGGGGGGGCGCTAAGTACCGGGGAGCTGTTTTTT
j_gene: TRBJ2-3; d_gene: TRBD2; abundance: .; v_gene: TRBV7-6; CDR3aa: CASSLRLSAGTSGSRDTQYF; CDR3nt: TGTGCCAGCAGCTTACGGCTGTCGGCCGGGACTAGCGGGAGTAGAGATACGCAGTATTTT
j_gene: TRBJ1-1; d_gene: TRBD1; abundance: once; v_gene: TRBV2; CDR3aa: CASSVGQGGSNTEAFF; CDR3nt: TGTGCCAGCAGTGTCGGACAGGGCGGATCGAACACTGAAGCTTTCTTT
j_gene: TRBJ1-5; d_gene: .; abundance: many; v_gene: TRBV20-1; CDR3aa: CSARDEGTSNQPQHF; CDR3nt: TGCAGTGCTAGAGATGAGGGGACTAGCAATCAGCCCCAGCATTTT
j_gene: TRBJ2-4; d_gene: TRBD1; abundance: .; v_gene: TRBV28; CDR3aa: CASSPARQGGANIQYF; CDR3nt: TGTGCCAGCAGTCCCGCCCGACAGGGGGGTGCAAACATTCAGTACTTC
j_gene: TRBJ1-1; d_gene: .; abundance: many; v_gene: TRBV7-9; CDR3aa: CASSRAPEAFF; CDR3nt: TGTGCCAGCAGCCGTGCCCCTGAAGCTTTCTTT
j_gene: TRBJ2-3; d_gene: TRBD2; abundance: few; v_gene: TRBV7-8; CDR3aa: CASSLDPASGITDTQYF; CDR3nt: TGTGCCAGCAGCTTAGATCCCGCTAGCGGGATCACAGATACGCAGTATTTT
j_gene: TRBJ2-7; d_gene: TRBD2; abundance: .; v_gene: TRBV20-1; CDR3aa: CSARSTFASGTSYEQYF; CDR3nt: TGCAGTGCTAGATCGACGTTTGCTAGCGGGACTTCCTACGAGCAGTACTTC
j_gene: TRBJ2-1; d_gene: TRBD2; abundance: many; v_gene: TRBV7-9; CDR3aa: CASSLLGRGGNEQFF; CDR3nt: TGTGCCAGCAGCTTACTAGGGCGGGGGGGCAATGAGCAGTTCTTC
j_gene: TRBJ1-1; d_gene: TRBD1; abundance: .; v_gene: TRBV5-1; CDR3aa: CASNMGDRNFMNTEAFF; CDR3nt: TGCGCCAGCAATATGGGGGACAGAAACTTCATGAACACTGAAGCTTTCTTT
j_gene: TRBJ1-1; d_gene: .; abundance: few; v_gene: TRBV7-6; CDR3aa: CASSTERDTEAFF; CDR3nt: TGTGCCAGCAGCACAGAACGGGACACTGAAGCTTTCTTT
j_gene: TRBJ2-7; d_gene: .; abundance: .; v_gene: TRBV6-5; CDR3aa: CASSYSKKTGPYEQYF; CDR3nt: TGTGCCAGCAGTTACTCGAAAAAGACAGGTCCCTACGAGCAGTACTTC
j_gene: TRBJ1-6; d_gene: .; abundance: few; v_gene: TRBV18; CDR3aa: CASSSAGVNSPLHF; CDR3nt: TGTGCCAGCTCATCCGCAGGGGTTAATTCACCCCTCCACTTT
j_gene: TRBJ2-7; d_gene: TRBD2; abundance: few; v_gene: TRBV20-1; CDR3aa: CSARDQSGLAPYEQYF; CDR3nt: TGCAGTGCTAGAGATCAATCGGGACTAGCGCCCTACGAGCAGTACTTC
j_gene: TRBJ2-5; d_gene: .; abundance: few; v_gene: TRBV5-1; CDR3aa: CASSLADETQYF; CDR3nt: TGCGCCAGCAGCTTGGCCGACGAGACCCAGTACTTC
j_gene: TRBJ2-5; d_gene: TRBD1; abundance: few; v_gene: TRBV29-1; CDR3aa: CSVAGPGGETQYF; CDR3nt: TGCAGCGTTGCGGGTCCAGGGGGAGAGACCCAGTACTTC
j_gene: TRBJ2-5; d_gene: .; abundance: many; v_gene: TRBV12-3/TRBV12-4; CDR3aa: CASSFEGRETQYF; CDR3nt: TGTGCCAGCAGTTTTGAGGGCCGGGAGACCCAGTACTTC
j_gene: TRBJ2-6; d_gene: TRBD1; abundance: few; v_gene: TRBV20-1; CDR3aa: CSARRTGPSGANVLTF; CDR3nt: TGCAGTGCTAGAAGGACAGGGCCCTCTGGGGCCAACGTCCTGACTTTC
j_gene: TRBJ1-2; d_gene: .; abundance: .; v_gene: TRBV10-3; CDR3aa: CAISESGGGGNNGYTF; CDR3nt: TGTGCCATCAGTGAGTCGGGAGGAGGAGGGAATAATGGCTACACCTTC